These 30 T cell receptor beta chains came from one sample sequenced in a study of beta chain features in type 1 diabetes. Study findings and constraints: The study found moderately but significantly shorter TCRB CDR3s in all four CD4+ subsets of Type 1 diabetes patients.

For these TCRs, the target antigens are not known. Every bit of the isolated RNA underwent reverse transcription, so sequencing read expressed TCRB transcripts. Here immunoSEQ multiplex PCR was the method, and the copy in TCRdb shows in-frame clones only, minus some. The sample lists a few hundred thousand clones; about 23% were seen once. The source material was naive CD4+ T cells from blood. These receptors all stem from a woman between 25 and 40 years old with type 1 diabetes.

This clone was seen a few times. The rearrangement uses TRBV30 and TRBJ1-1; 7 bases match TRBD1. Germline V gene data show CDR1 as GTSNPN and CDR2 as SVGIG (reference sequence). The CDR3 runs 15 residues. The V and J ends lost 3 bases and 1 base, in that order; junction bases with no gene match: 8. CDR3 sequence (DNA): TGTGCCTGGAGCCTTACCGGGACAGCGAACACTGAAGCTTTCTTT. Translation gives CAWSLTGTANTEAFF.

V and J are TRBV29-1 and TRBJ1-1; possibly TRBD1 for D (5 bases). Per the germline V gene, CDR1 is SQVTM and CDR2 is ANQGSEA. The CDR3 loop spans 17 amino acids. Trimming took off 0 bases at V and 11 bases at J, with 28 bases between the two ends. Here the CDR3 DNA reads TGCAGCGTTGAAGATCTTGGGGGGTGGAAAAGAGGGGTAGAGGCTTTCTTT. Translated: CSVEDLGGWKRGVEAFF.

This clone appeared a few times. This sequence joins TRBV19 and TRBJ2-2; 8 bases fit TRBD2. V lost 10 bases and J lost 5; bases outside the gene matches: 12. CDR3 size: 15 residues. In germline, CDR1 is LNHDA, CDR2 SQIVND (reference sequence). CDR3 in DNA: TGTGCCACTGCGGCAGCAGCGGGAGTAACCGGGGAGCTGTTTTTT. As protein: CATAAAAGVTGELFF.

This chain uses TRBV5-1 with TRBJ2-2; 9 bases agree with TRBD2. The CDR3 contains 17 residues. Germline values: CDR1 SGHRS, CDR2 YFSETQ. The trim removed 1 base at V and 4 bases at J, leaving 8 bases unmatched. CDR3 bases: TGCGCCAGCAGCTTGACGGCTAGCGGGAAGATCACCGGGGAGCTGTTTTTT. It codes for CASSLTASGKITGELFF.

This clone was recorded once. CDR3 sequence: CASSSGQQDQPQHF. For the CDR3, the DNA is TGTGCCAGCAGTTCCGGACAACAGGATCAGCCCCAGCATTTT. The rearrangement uses TRBV28 and TRBJ1-5; tentatively, D is TRBD1 (5 bases). This CDR3 is built from 14 residues. With 4 bases removed from V and 5 bases from J, the gap between germline ends came to 12 bases. The V gene's germline CDR1 is MDHEN and CDR2 SYDVKM. Based on the CDR3 plus reference TRBV28 and TRBJ1-5, the full variable domain is DVKVTQSSRYLVKRTGEKVFLECVQDMDHENMFWYRQDPGLGLRLIYFSYDVKMKEKGDIPEGYSVSREKKERFSLILESASTNQTSMYLCASSSGQQDQPQHFGDGTRLSIL.

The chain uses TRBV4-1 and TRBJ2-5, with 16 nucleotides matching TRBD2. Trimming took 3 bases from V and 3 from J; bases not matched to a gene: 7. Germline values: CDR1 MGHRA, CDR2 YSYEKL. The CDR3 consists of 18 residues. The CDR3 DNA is TGCGCCAGCAGCCAGGGACTAGCGGGAGGGCCCTCCAAAGAGACCCAGTACTTC. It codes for CASSQGLAGGPSKETQYF.

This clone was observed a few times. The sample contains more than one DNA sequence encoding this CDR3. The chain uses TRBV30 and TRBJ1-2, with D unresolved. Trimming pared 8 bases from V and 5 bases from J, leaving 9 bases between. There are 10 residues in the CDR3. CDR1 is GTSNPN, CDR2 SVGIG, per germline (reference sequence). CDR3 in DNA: TGTGCCAGTTCCGGGTATGGCTACACCTTC. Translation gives CASSGYGYTF.

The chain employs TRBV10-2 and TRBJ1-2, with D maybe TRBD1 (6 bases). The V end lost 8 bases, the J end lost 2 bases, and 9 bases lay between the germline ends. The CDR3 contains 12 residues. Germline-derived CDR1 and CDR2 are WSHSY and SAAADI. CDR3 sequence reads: CASGDRNYGYTF. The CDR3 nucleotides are TGCGCCAGCGGAGACAGGAACTATGGCTACACCTTC.

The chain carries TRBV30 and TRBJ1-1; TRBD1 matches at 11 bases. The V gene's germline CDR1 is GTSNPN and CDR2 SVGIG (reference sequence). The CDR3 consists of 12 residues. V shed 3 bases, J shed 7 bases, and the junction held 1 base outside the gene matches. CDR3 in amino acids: CAWRGQGGEAFF. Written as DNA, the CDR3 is TGTGCCTGGAGGGGACAGGGGGGTGAAGCTTTCTTT.

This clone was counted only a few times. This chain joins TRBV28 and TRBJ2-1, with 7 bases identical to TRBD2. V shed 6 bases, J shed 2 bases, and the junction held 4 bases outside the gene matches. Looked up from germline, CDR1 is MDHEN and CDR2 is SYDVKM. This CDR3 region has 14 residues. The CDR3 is CASRPGLPYNEQFF. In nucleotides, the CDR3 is TGTGCCAGCAGGCCGGGACTACCCTACAATGAGCAGTTCTTC.

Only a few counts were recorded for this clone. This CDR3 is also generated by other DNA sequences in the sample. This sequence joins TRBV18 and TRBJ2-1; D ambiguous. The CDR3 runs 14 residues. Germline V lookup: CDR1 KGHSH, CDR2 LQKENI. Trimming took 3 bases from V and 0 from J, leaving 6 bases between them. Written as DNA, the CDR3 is TGTGCCAGCTCACCTGACTCCTCCTACAATGAGCAGTTCTTC. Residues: CASSPDSSYNEQFF.

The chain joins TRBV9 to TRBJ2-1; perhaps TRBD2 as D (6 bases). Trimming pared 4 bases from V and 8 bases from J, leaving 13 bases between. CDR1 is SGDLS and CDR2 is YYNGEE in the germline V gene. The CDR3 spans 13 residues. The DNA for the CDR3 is TGTGCCAGCAGCCAAGCGGGCGGCGATGAGCAGTTCTTC. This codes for CASSQAGGDEQFF.

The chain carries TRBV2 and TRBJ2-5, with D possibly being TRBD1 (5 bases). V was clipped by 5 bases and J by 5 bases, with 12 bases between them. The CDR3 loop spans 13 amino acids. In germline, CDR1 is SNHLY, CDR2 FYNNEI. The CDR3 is CASSSQGVETQYF. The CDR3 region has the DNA TGTGCCAGCAGTTCCCAGGGCGTCGAGACCCAGTACTTC.

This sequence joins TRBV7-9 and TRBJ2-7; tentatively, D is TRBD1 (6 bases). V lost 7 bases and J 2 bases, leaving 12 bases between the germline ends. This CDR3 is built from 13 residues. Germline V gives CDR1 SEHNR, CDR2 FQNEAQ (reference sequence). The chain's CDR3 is CASTGVGPYEQYF. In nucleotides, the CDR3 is TGTGCCAGCACAGGGGTCGGACCCTACGAGCAGTACTTC.

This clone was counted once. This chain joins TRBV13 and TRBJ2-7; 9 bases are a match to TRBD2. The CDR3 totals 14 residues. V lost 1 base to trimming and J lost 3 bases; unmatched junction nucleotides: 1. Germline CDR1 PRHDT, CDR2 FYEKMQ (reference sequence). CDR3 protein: CASSLVAGDYEQYF. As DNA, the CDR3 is TGTGCCAGCAGCTTAGTAGCGGGAGACTACGAGCAGTACTTC.

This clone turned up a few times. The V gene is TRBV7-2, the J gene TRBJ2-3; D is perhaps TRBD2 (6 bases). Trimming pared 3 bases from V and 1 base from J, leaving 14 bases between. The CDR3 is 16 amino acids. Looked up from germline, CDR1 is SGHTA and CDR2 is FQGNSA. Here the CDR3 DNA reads TGTGCCAGCAGCTTTCCATTTGGGGAGGGCACAGATACGCAGTATTTT. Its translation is CASSFPFGEGTDTQYF.

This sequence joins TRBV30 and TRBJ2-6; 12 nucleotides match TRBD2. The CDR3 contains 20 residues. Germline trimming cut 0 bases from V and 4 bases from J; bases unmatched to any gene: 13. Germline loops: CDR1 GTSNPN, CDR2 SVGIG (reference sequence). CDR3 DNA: TGTGCCTGGAGTGTACGGCGTCTAGCGGGAGGGCAGGGCGGGGCCAACGTCCTGACTTTC. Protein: CAWSVRRLAGGQGGANVLTF.

Here the CDR3 reads CASSQENSQTEAFF. CDR3 DNA: TGCGCCAGCAGCCAAGAGAACAGCCAGACTGAAGCTTTCTTT. The rearrangement uses TRBV4-1 and TRBJ1-1; no reliable D call. V was clipped by 0 bases and J by 5 bases, with 10 bases between them. This CDR3 has 14 residues. CDR1 and CDR2 from the germline V gene are MGHRA and YSYEKL.

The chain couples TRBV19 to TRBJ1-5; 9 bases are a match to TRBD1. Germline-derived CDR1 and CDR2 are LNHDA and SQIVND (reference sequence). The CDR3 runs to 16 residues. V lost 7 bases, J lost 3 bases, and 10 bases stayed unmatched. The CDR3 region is CASTRGDRAFNQPQHF. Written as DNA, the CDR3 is TGTGCCAGTACACGGGGGGACAGGGCCTTCAATCAGCCCCAGCATTTT.

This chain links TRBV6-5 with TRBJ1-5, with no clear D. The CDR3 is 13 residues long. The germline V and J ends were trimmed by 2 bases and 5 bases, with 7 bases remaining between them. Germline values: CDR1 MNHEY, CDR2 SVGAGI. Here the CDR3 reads CASSYAQDQPQHF. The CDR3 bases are TGTGCCAGCAGTTACGCCCAGGATCAGCCCCAGCATTTT.

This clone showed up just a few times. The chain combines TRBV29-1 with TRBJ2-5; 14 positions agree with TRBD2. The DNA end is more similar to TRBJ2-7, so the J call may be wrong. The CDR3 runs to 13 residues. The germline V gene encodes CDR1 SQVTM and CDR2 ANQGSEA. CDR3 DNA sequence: TGCAGCGCCGAGACTAGCGGGAGGGACGAGCAGTACTTC. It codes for CSAETSGRDEQYF.

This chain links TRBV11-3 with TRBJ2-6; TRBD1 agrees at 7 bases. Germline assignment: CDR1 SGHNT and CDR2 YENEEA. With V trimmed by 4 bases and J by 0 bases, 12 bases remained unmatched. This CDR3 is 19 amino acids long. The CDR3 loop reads CASSYRSTGQSSGANVLTF. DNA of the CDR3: TGTGCCAGCAGCTATCGATCGACAGGGCAGAGCTCTGGGGCCAACGTCCTGACTTTC.

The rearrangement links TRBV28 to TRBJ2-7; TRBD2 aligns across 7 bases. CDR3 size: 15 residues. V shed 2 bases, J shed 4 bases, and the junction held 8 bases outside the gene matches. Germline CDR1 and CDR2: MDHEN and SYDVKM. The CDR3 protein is CASSLAGEGQYEQYF. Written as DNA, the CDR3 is TGTGCCAGCAGTTTAGCGGGGGAGGGGCAATACGAGCAGTACTTC.

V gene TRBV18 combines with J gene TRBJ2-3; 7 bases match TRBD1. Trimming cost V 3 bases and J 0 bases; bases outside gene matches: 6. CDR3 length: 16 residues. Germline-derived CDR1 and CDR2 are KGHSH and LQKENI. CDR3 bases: TGTGCCAGCTCACCCCTCGGGGACAGTAGCACAGATACGCAGTATTTT. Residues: CASSPLGDSSTDTQYF.

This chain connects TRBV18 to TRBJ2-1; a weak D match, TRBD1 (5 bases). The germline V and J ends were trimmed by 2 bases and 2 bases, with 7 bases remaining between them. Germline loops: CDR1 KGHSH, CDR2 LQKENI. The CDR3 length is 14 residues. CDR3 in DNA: TGTGCCAGCTCACCAGGGGCACCCTACAATGAGCAGTTCTTC. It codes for CASSPGAPYNEQFF.

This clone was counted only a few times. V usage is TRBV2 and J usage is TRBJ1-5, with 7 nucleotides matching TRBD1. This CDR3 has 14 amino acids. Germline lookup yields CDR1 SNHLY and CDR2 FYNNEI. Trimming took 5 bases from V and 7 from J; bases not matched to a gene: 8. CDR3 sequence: CASSPRQGGQPQHF. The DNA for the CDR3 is TGTGCCAGCAGTCCTCGACAGGGTGGGCAGCCCCAGCATTTT. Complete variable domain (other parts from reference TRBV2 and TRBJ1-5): EPEVTQTPSHQVTQMGQEVILRCVPISNHLYFYWYRQILGQKVEFLVSFYNNEISEKSEIFDDQFSVERPDGSNFTLKIRSTKLEDSAMYFCASSPRQGGQPQHFGDGTRLSIL.

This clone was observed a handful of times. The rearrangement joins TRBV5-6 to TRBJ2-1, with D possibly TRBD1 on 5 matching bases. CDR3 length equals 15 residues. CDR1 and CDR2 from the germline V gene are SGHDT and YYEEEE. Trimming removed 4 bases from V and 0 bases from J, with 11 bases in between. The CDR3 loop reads CASSRQSSSYNEQFF. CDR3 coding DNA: TGTGCCAGCAGCCGACAGTCGAGCTCCTACAATGAGCAGTTCTTC.

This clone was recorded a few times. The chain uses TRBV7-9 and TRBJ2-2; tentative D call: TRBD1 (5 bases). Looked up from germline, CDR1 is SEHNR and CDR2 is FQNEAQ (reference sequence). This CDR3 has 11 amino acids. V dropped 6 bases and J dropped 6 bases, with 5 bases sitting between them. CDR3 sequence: CASRGPGELFF. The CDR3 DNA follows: TGTGCCAGCAGGGGGCCCGGGGAGCTGTTTTTT. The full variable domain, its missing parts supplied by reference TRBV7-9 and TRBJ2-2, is DTGVSQNPRHKITKRGQNVTFRCDPISEHNRLYWYRQTLGQGPEFLTYFQNEAQLEKSRLLSDRFSAERPKGSFSTLEIQRTEQGDSAMYLCASRGPGELFFGEGSRLTVL.

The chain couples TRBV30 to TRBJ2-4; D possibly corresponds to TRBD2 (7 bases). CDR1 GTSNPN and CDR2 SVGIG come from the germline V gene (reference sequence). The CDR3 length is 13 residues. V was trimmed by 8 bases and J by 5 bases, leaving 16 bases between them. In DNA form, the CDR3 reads TGTGCCCTCTTAGGGGGGGCAGAAAACATTCAGTACTTC. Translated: CALLGGAENIQYF.

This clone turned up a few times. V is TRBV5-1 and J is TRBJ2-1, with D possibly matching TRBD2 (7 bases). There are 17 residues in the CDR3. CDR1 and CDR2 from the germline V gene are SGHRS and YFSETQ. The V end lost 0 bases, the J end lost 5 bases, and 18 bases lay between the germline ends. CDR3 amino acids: CASSLGRERDTNNEQFF. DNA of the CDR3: TGCGCCAGCAGCTTGGGAAGAGAGCGGGACACGAACAATGAGCAGTTCTTC.